These 32 T cell receptor beta chains share one sample of origin, sequenced in a study of T cell responses to AZD1222 COVID-19 vaccine (dated by TCRdb to the early 2020s). The time point label, read with the paper, signifies: baseline before first vaccination. This specimen's treatment or condition label, interpreted: meningococcal conjugate vaccine given as trial control. Library construction relied on the immunoSEQ multiplex PCR assay. TCRdb limited this immuneACCESS table to in-frame rearrangements with V and J called. A share of clones is missing; checked studies link under half to unresolved V genes, and the rest is unexplained. In all, the sample holds about 140,000 clones, and approximately 95% of those were seen once. The biggest ten clones account for 0.7% to 1% of the sample. The sample here was peripheral blood, taken on day 0 of MenACWY control vaccination. These receptor sequences come from an adult in good health.

The table lists this clone with a few counts. The rearrangement joins TRBV18 to TRBJ1-5; 8 bases are a match to TRBD1. V was clipped by 6 bases and J by 1 base; unmatched bases: 8. The CDR3 covers 16 residues. CDR1 is KGHSH and CDR2 is LQKENI in the germline V gene. For the CDR3, the DNA is TGTGCCAGCTCTGCGACAGGGGCAGGGAGCAATCAGCCCCAGCATTTT. Translation gives CASSATGAGSNQPQHF.

The chain carries TRBV6-5 and TRBJ1-6, with D perhaps matching TRBD1 (5 bases). Germline loops: CDR1 MNHEY, CDR2 SVGAGI. The CDR3 sequence is 12 residues long. The V end lost 6 bases, the J end lost 14 bases, and 14 bases lay between the germline ends. Here the CDR3 DNA reads TGTGCCAGCAGAGGGGTACGTCGCGCCCTCCACTTT. Translated, it gives CASRGVRRALHF.

The chain links TRBV2 to TRBJ2-7; D unresolved. This CDR3 spans 12 amino acids. Germline-derived CDR1 and CDR2 are SNHLY and FYNNEI. V lost 6 bases to trimming and J lost 6 bases, with 12 bases between them. CDR3 sequence: CASSFTTVEQYF. Written as DNA, the CDR3 is TGTGCCAGCAGCTTCACTACGGTCGAGCAGTACTTC.

The chain carries TRBV2 and TRBJ1-5, with D possibly TRBD1 on 6 matching bases. The CDR3 is 12 residues long. Germline-derived CDR1 and CDR2 are SNHLY and FYNNEI. Deletions cut 8 bases from V and 5 bases from J, with 10 bases between. CDR3: CASDTGYQPQHF. In DNA, the CDR3 is TGTGCCAGCGACACAGGGTATCAGCCCCAGCATTTT.

The gene calls are TRBV5-1 and TRBJ2-1; 8 nucleotides align to TRBD1. CDR3 length: 16 residues. Germline-derived CDR1 and CDR2 are SGHRS and YFSETQ. J was trimmed by 0 bases and V by 4 bases; bases with no gene match: 6. CDR3 sequence: CASSKFTGGSYNEQFF. DNA of the CDR3: TGCGCCAGCAGCAAATTCACAGGGGGCTCCTACAATGAGCAGTTCTTC.

This sequence joins TRBV19 and TRBJ2-2; no definite D call. Per germline, CDR1 LNHDA and CDR2 SQIVND (reference sequence). V was cut by 5 bases and J by 10 bases, with 11 bases left in between. This CDR3 has 12 residues. The CDR3 DNA follows: TGTGCCAGTAGTCCATATCAGCAGGAGCTGTTTTTT. Its protein is CASSPYQQELFF.

The rearrangement links TRBV6-2 or TRBV6-3 to TRBJ2-1; 10 bases are shared with TRBD1. Per the germline V gene, CDR1 is MNHEY and CDR2 is SVGEGT. CDR3 length: 16 amino acids. V lost 5 bases, J lost 5 bases, and 9 bases stayed unmatched. CDR3 in amino acids: CASSHRGQGKDNEQFF. In nucleotides, the CDR3 is TGTGCCAGCAGTCATCGGGGACAGGGGAAAGACAATGAGCAGTTCTTC.

The genes are TRBV7-2 and TRBJ1-5; D is unresolved. The V gene's germline CDR1 is SGHTA and CDR2 FQGNSA. V was shortened by 4 bases and J by 7 bases, with 11 bases between the two germline ends. CDR3 size: 13 residues. DNA for the CDR3: TGTGCCAGCAGCTACCGTATTAGCCAGCCCCAGCATTTT. The encoded protein is CASSYRISQPQHF.

This clone is a singleton in its sample. The rearrangement joins TRBV6-2 or TRBV6-3 to TRBJ1-5; D is unresolved. V shed 2 bases and J shed 9 bases, with 8 bases lying between them. Germline loops: CDR1 MNHEY, CDR2 SVGEGT. The length of the CDR3 is 12 residues. The CDR3 sequence is CASSYRVGPQHF. In nucleotides, the CDR3 is TGTGCCAGCAGTTACAGGGTAGGGCCCCAGCATTTT.

The chain combines TRBV28 with TRBJ1-2, with D possibly TRBD1 on 6 matching bases. Germline V gene data show CDR1 as MDHEN and CDR2 as SYDVKM. CDR3 length: 13 amino acids. Trimming removed 11 bases from V and 4 bases from J, with 17 bases in between. For the CDR3, the DNA is TGTGCCTGCCTCGGGGGGCGGGTCTATGGCTACACCTTC. It translates to CACLGGRVYGYTF.

This clone was counted once. The chain links TRBV5-1 to TRBJ2-1, with 9 nucleotides matching TRBD1. There are 15 residues in the CDR3. The V gene end was trimmed by 2 bases and the J gene end by 8 bases; junction bases not matched to a gene: 8. Germline CDR1 is SGHRS and CDR2 is YFSETQ. The CDR3 here is CASSFIGQGSDEQFF. DNA of the CDR3: TGCGCCAGCAGCTTTATAGGACAGGGGAGTGATGAGCAGTTCTTC.

V usage is TRBV28 and J usage is TRBJ1-6; 8 nucleotides match TRBD1. The CDR3 runs 15 residues. The ends lost 5 bases at V and 8 bases at J; junction bases unmatched: 8. Germline V lookup: CDR1 MDHEN, CDR2 SYDVKM. This CDR3 is CASSPSGGLDSPLHF. The CDR3 DNA reads TGTGCCAGCAGTCCCTCAGGGGGCCTGGATTCACCCCTCCACTTT. Full variable domain (remainder filled in from reference TRBV28 and TRBJ1-6): DVKVTQSSRYLVKRTGEKVFLECVQDMDHENMFWYRQDPGLGLRLIYFSYDVKMKEKGDIPEGYSVSREKKERFSLILESASTNQTSMYLCASSPSGGLDSPLHFGNGTRLTVT.

CDR3 region: CASSPLDGLREKLFF. In DNA form, the CDR3 reads TGTGCCAGCAGTCCGCTGGACGGGTTGAGGGAAAAACTGTTTTTT. The chain links TRBV27 to TRBJ1-4; D ambiguous. V was pared by 5 bases and J by 8 bases, with 18 bases between. The CDR3 loop spans 15 amino acids. Germline assignment: CDR1 MNHEY and CDR2 SMNVEV (reference sequence).

This clone showed up just once. V is TRBV7-9 and J is TRBJ2-2; 12 bases line up with TRBD2. The ends lost 4 bases at V and 7 bases at J; junction bases unmatched: 7. Per germline, CDR1 SEHNR and CDR2 FQNEAQ (reference sequence). This CDR3 is 16 amino acids long. The DNA for the CDR3 is TGTGCCAGCAGCTCACGGACTAGCGGGACCGTCGGGGAGCTGTTTTTT. This encodes CASSSRTSGTVGELFF.

The V and J genes are TRBV15 and TRBJ2-1; D call uncertain. Germline loops: CDR1 LNHNV, CDR2 YYDKDF (reference sequence). Trimming left V 3 bases short and J 5 bases short, with 5 bases between. The CDR3 totals 12 residues. CDR3 in DNA: TGTGCCACCAGCAGCCCTCACAATGAGCAGTTCTTC. Its protein product is CATSSPHNEQFF.

The chain joins TRBV6-5 to TRBJ1-5; D perhaps matches TRBD1 (5 bases). The CDR3 sequence is 15 residues long. Germline V gene data show CDR1 as MNHEY and CDR2 as SVGAGI. V dropped 6 bases and J dropped 0 bases, with 12 bases sitting between them. The DNA of the CDR3 is TGTGCCAGCAGACAACAGGCGTCTAGCAATCAGCCCCAGCATTTT. Protein product: CASRQQASSNQPQHF.

The V call is TRBV7-9, the J call TRBJ2-3, with TRBD2 matching over 11 bases. The CDR3 consists of 14 residues. Per the germline V gene, CDR1 is SEHNR and CDR2 is FQNEAQ (reference sequence). After removal of 6 bases from V and 4 bases from J, the junction contained 3 bases not matched to a gene. The CDR3, as DNA: TGTGCCAGCAGTAGTAGCGGGGGGGCAGATACGCAGTATTTT. Its protein is CASSSSGGADTQYF.

V is TRBV27 and J is TRBJ1-4; unclear D gene. V lost 4 bases and J lost 0, with 9 bases in between. The CDR3 extends over 15 amino acids. The V gene's germline CDR1 is MNHEY and CDR2 SMNVEV (reference sequence). The CDR3 region has the DNA TGTGCCAGCAGTTCGTACACAGCAACTAATGAAAAACTGTTTTTT. This codes for CASSSYTATNEKLFF.

Here the CDR3 reads CASSPRRGGSVYGYTF. As DNA, the CDR3 is TGTGCCAGCAGTCCACGCCGCGGGGGGAGTGTCTATGGCTACACCTTC. The genes are TRBV27 and TRBJ1-2; TRBD1 is a possible D gene (5 bases). Germline V CDR1 and CDR2: MNHEY, SMNVEV (reference sequence). Deletions cut 5 bases from V and 4 bases from J, with 20 bases between. The CDR3 sequence is 16 residues long.

The chain is built from TRBV25-1 and TRBJ1-5; the match to TRBD1 covers 7 bases. Germline assignment: CDR1 MGHDK and CDR2 SYGVNS. This CDR3 is 17 amino acids long. V was clipped by 10 bases and J by 4 bases; unmatched bases: 19. DNA of the CDR3: TGTGCCAACATCGGCCAGGGGACAGCGGGTGGAAATCAGCCCCAGCATTTT. Translating it yields CANIGQGTAGGNQPQHF.

The V call is TRBV2, the J call TRBJ2-5; D is tentatively TRBD1 or TRBD2 (5 bases each). The germline gives CDR1 SNHLY, CDR2 FYNNEI. The V end was cut by 10 bases, the J end by 2 bases, with 17 bases between. This CDR3 spans 14 amino acids. The CDR3 loop is CATSGSSRQETQYF. Here the CDR3 DNA reads TGTGCCACCTCAGGGAGTAGCCGACAAGAGACCCAGTACTTC. Drawing the rest from reference TRBV2 and TRBJ2-5, the complete variable domain is EPEVTQTPSHQVTQMGQEVILRCVPISNHLYFYWYRQILGQKVEFLVSFYNNEISEKSEIFDDQFSVERPDGSNFTLKIRSTKLEDSAMYFCATSGSSRQETQYFGPGTRLLVL.

The rearrangement links TRBV7-8 to TRBJ2-6; D is unclear. The CDR3 spans 20 residues. Trimming cost V 3 bases and J 1 base, with 22 bases left between them. Germline loops: CDR1 SGHVS, CDR2 FQNEAQ. In DNA, the CDR3 is TGTGCCAGCAGCTTTGCGAGGACCCTGCAAGTTGGGTCTGGGGCCAACGTCCTGACTTTC. Protein sequence: CASSFARTLQVGSGANVLTF.

This chain links TRBV4-2 with TRBJ2-7; 10 bases line up with TRBD1. The CDR3 is made up of 15 amino acids. Germline V gene data show CDR1 as LGHNA and CDR2 as YNFKEQ. V trimming: 4 bases; J trimming: 6 bases; junction bases outside the gene matches: 9. The CDR3 sequence is CASSPGTGATTEQYF. The CDR3 DNA reads TGTGCCAGCAGCCCAGGGACAGGGGCTACCACCGAGCAGTACTTC.

V usage is TRBV13 and J usage is TRBJ1-2; D possibly corresponds to TRBD1 (6 bases). Germline CDR1 and CDR2: PRHDT and FYEKMQ (reference sequence). V lost 4 bases, J lost 3 bases, and 21 bases lay in between. The CDR3 covers 17 residues. DNA of the CDR3: TGTGCCAGCAGCTCCCGAACCTTAGAGGGGGATTACTATGGCTACACCTTC. It encodes CASSSRTLEGDYYGYTF.

The chain uses TRBV18 and TRBJ1-3; D uncertain. V lost 1 base, J lost 4 bases, and 14 bases lay in between. Germline loops: CDR1 KGHSH, CDR2 LQKENI. CDR3 length: 16 residues. CDR3 coding DNA: TGTGCCAGCTCACCACAAAGTATAGACGCAGGAAACACCATATATTTT. The encoded protein is CASSPQSIDAGNTIYF.

This chain joins TRBV6-5 and TRBJ2-1, with a weak D call TRBD1 (5 bases). The CDR3 extends over 15 amino acids. Trimming shortened V by 5 bases and J by 0 bases, and 11 bases separated the two germline ends. Germline-derived CDR1 and CDR2 are MNHEY and SVGAGI. DNA for the CDR3: TGTGCCAGCAGTATTGGGGCTAGCTCCTACAATGAGCAGTTCTTC. This encodes CASSIGASSYNEQFF.

The chain uses TRBV10-1 and TRBJ2-3; D may be TRBD2 (6 bases). CDR1 and CDR2 (germline): WNHNN, SYGVQD (reference sequence). V shed 7 bases and J shed 1 base, with 21 bases lying between them. This CDR3 is 17 amino acids long. CDR3 sequence: CASIGNHRDCRTDTQYF. The DNA for the CDR3 is TGCGCCAGCATTGGAAATCACCGGGACTGCCGCACAGATACGCAGTATTTT.

The chain recombines TRBV25-1 with TRBJ2-7; D unclear. The length of the CDR3 is 11 residues. CDR1 is MGHDK, CDR2 SYGVNS, per germline. Trimming removed 6 bases from V and 2 bases from J, with 5 bases in between. The DNA of the CDR3 is TGTGCCAGCAGCTTGACCTACGAGCAGTACTTC. This codes for CASSLTYEQYF.

The chain is built from TRBV5-1 and TRBJ2-1, with 11 positions matching TRBD2. Trimming at V came to 2 bases and at J to 6 bases, leaving 4 bases not matched to a gene. The CDR3 length is 15 residues. CDR1 and CDR2 from the germline V gene are SGHRS and YFSETQ. The CDR3 is CASSFGLAGGNEQFF. CDR3 sequence (DNA): TGCGCCAGCAGCTTCGGGCTAGCGGGAGGCAATGAGCAGTTCTTC.

This rearrangement joins TRBV12-3 or TRBV12-4 to TRBJ1-5; no reliable D call. The CDR3 is made up of 13 amino acids. V lost 3 bases and J 4 bases, leaving 7 bases between the germline ends. The chain's CDR3 is CASSFFLNQPQHF. In nucleotides, the CDR3 is TGTGCCAGCAGTTTTTTCCTTAATCAGCCCCAGCATTTT.

The DNA of the CDR3 is TGTGCCAGCAGCCCCCGACAGGCTAACACCGGGGAGCTGTTTTTT. It encodes CASSPRQANTGELFF. The genes are TRBV27 and TRBJ2-2, with D possibly matching TRBD1 (6 bases). Trimming stripped 6 bases from V and 2 bases from J, with 13 bases between. The germline V gene encodes CDR1 MNHEY and CDR2 SMNVEV (reference sequence). The CDR3 loop spans 15 amino acids.

This chain joins TRBV5-6 and TRBJ1-4; D ambiguous. This CDR3 region has 15 residues. The germline CDR1 and CDR2 sequences are SGHDT and YYEEEE. Trimming shortened V by 2 bases and J by 1 base, and 9 bases separated the two germline ends. The CDR3 here is CASSFSGETNEKLFF. DNA of the CDR3: TGTGCCAGCAGCTTTTCCGGGGAAACTAATGAAAAACTGTTTTTT.